Presented here are 11 T cell receptor beta chains from one specimen sequenced in a study of Ad26.COV2.S vaccination and SARS-CoV-2 variants. Clones were read by immunoSEQ multiplex PCR, and TCRdb kept only the in-frame ones, dropping some. The table shows about 350,000 clones, with about 91% occurring only once. The input for sequencing was peripheral blood, taken after recovery from COVID-19. The source is a human donor who had recovered from COVID-19.

This sequence joins TRBV12-3 or TRBV12-4 and TRBJ1-2; 10 nucleotides align to TRBD1. The CDR3 runs to 13 residues. V shed 6 bases, J shed 8 bases, and the junction held 6 bases outside the gene matches. DNA of the CDR3: TGTGCCAGCAGCCAGGGACAGGGGAGCGGCTACACCTTC. Its translation: CASSQGQGSGYTF.

J is TRBJ2-6 and V is TRBV15; D ambiguous. The CDR3 consists of 14 residues. Trimming shortened V by 8 bases and J by 0 bases, and 8 bases separated the two germline ends. The germline V gene has CDR1 LNHNV and CDR2 YYDKDF (reference sequence). The CDR3: CATSPNSGANVLTF. Written as DNA, the CDR3 is TGTGCCACCTCCCCCAACTCTGGGGCCAACGTCCTGACTTTC.

This chain links TRBV7-8 with TRBJ1-1; no firm D call. The CDR3 sequence is 12 residues long. CDR1 is SGHVS and CDR2 is FQNEAQ in the germline V gene. V was trimmed by 2 bases and J by 3 bases, leaving 4 bases between them. This CDR3 reads CASSLYDTEAFF. The CDR3 nucleotides are TGTGCCAGCAGCTTATACGACACTGAAGCTTTCTTT.

This clone was picked up one time. The chain carries TRBV15 and TRBJ2-1; 10 bases match TRBD1. Trimming took 5 bases from V and 9 from J; bases not matched to a gene: 7. Per germline, CDR1 LNHNV and CDR2 YYDKDF (reference sequence). This CDR3 contains 14 residues. The CDR3 protein is CATSGDRGSGEQFF. As DNA, the CDR3 is TGTGCCACCAGCGGGGACAGGGGTTCAGGTGAGCAGTTCTTC. Using reference TRBV15 and TRBJ2-1 for the parts outside the CDR3, the full variable domain is DAMVIQNPRYQVTQFGKPVTLSCSQTLNHNVMYWYQQKSSQAPKLLFHYYDKDFNNEADTPDNFQSRRPNTSFCFLDIRSPGLGDTAMYLCATSGDRGSGEQFFGPGTRLTVL.

The chain links TRBV2 to TRBJ2-5, with 8 nucleotides matching TRBD2. Per germline, CDR1 SNHLY and CDR2 FYNNEI. Losses at the gene ends were 9 bases for V and 1 base for J; bases not matched to a gene: 16. The CDR3 is made up of 17 amino acids. The CDR3 coding sequence is TGTGCCAGTTGGACTCCACTCCGGGGGGGTGGCCAAGAGACCCAGTACTTC. This encodes CASWTPLRGGGQETQYF.

The V and J genes are TRBV19 and TRBJ1-5, with D uncertain. Between the trimmed V and J ends, which lost 3 bases and 6 bases, there was a span of 9 bases. The CDR3 has 13 amino acids. Germline CDR1 and CDR2: LNHDA and SQIVND (reference sequence). The CDR3 nucleotides read TGTGCCAGTAGTATGGGCGGCCTTCAGCCCCAGCATTTT. It is translated as CASSMGGLQPQHF.

Comments on this clone: Other DNA variants within this sample encode the same CDR3. V usage is TRBV18 and J usage is TRBJ2-3; 8 bases align to TRBD2. V lost 2 bases to trimming and J lost 0 bases; unmatched junction nucleotides: 1. The CDR3 runs to 15 residues. Looked up from germline, CDR1 is KGHSH and CDR2 is LQKENI. CDR3 in DNA: TGTGCCAGCTCACCAAGCGGGGGTAGCACAGATACGCAGTATTTT. This translates into CASSPSGGSTDTQYF.

The CDR3 here is CASSQGLKGAPSYEQYF. The CDR3 DNA reads TGTGCCAGCAGCCAAGGATTGAAGGGCGCGCCATCCTACGAGCAGTACTTC. The rearrangement uses TRBV14 and TRBJ2-7; no firm D call. Germline CDR1 reads SGHDN; CDR2 reads FVKESK. V lost 1 base and J 1 base, leaving 17 bases between the germline ends. The length of the CDR3 is 17 residues.

J is TRBJ1-4 and V is TRBV10-3; D possibly corresponds to TRBD1 (6 bases). Trimming left V 9 bases short and J 7 bases short, with 12 bases between. The germline gives CDR1 ENHRY, CDR2 SYGVKD. There are 12 residues in the CDR3. CDR3: CAMGAPGEKLFF. The CDR3, as DNA: TGTGCCATGGGGGCCCCTGGTGAAAAACTGTTTTTT.

V is TRBV6-2 or TRBV6-3 and J is TRBJ1-5; D gene uncertain. Germline lookup yields CDR1 MNHEY and CDR2 SVGEGT. Between the trimmed V and J ends, which lost 6 bases and 3 bases, there was a span of 9 bases. The CDR3 totals 13 residues. The CDR3 DNA is TGTGCCAGCAGCCCCTTGATCAATCAGCCCCAGCATTTT. It specifies CASSPLINQPQHF.

The chain links TRBV7-9 to TRBJ2-7; D perhaps matches TRBD1 (6 bases). There are 17 residues in the CDR3. V dropped 4 bases and J dropped 3 bases, with 22 bases sitting between them. The germline V gene encodes CDR1 SEHNR and CDR2 FQNEAQ (reference sequence). The CDR3 is CASSSGSHAGDLYEQYF. The CDR3 DNA reads TGTGCCAGCAGCTCTGGATCCCACGCAGGGGATCTCTACGAGCAGTACTTC.